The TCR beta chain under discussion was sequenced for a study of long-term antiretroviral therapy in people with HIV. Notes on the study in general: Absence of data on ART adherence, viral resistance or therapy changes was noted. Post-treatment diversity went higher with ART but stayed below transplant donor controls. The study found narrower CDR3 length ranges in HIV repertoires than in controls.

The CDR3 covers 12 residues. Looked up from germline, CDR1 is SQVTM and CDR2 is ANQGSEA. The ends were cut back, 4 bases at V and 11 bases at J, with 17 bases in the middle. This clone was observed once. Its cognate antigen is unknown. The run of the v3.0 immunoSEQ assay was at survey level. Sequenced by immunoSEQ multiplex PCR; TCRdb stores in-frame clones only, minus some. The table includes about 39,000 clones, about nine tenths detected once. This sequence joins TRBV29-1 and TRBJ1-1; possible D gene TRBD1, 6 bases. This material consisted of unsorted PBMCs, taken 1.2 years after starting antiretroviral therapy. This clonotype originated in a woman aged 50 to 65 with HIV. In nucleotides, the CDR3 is TGCAGCGTTGGGGGGGGCAGCCTCGAGGCTTTCTTT. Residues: CSVGGGSLEAFF.